This is a list of T cell receptor beta chains from one sample in a study of blood T cell repertoires in COVID-19. TCRdb keeps only in-frame clones here, not all; method: immunoSEQ multiplex PCR. The sample comprises over 90,000 clones, approximately 84% of which are singletons, and about an eighth rests with the top ten. Sequenced material: peripheral blood. The receptors originated from a human donor in a cohort sampled during active or convalescent COVID-19. The CDR3 runs from the conserved cysteine through the conserved F or W. D genes are given only for firm matches. Clone sizes are given selectively: once, few, many, or a class where the clone is expanded.

TRBJ2-7 . 13 TRBV11-3 . TGTGCCAGCAGCTTAGGAGGTGGCTACGAGCAGTACTTC CASSLGGGYEQYF
TRBJ1-2 . 13 TRBV6-5 . TGTGCCAGCAGCACGGGAGCGAGGGGTGGCTACACCTTC CASSTGARGGYTF
TRBJ2-7 . 14 TRBV15 TRBD2 TGTGCCACCAGCAGGTCGACTAGCGGTTACGAGCAGTACTTC CATSRSTSGYEQYF
TRBJ1-5 few 14 TRBV10-3 TRBD1 TGTGCCATCGGTACAGGGGATAGCAATCAGCCCCAGCATTTT CAIGTGDSNQPQHF
TRBJ2-7 once 16 TRBV11-2 TRBD1 TGTGCCAGCAGCTTAGGTAACAGGGGTCGCTCCTACGAGCAGTACTTC CASSLGNRGRSYEQYF
TRBJ1-3 . 17 TRBV4-1 . TGCGCCAGCAGCCAAGAGGGGGCCCGACTCTCTGGAAACACCATATATTTT CASSQEGARLSGNTIYF
TRBJ1-2 . 12 TRBV25-1 . TGTGCCAGCAGTGGGGGAGGGTATGGCTACACCTTC CASSGGGYGYTF
TRBJ1-3 once 13 TRBV12-3/TRBV12-4 . TGTGCCAGCAGCGGGACTGGTGGAAACACCATATATTTT CASSGTGGNTIYF
TRBJ2-5 . 14 TRBV5-4 . TGTGCCAGCAGCTTGGCAGGCGTTCAAGAGACCCAGTACTTC CASSLAGVQETQYF
TRBJ1-1 . 14 TRBV10-3 TRBD1 TGTGCCATCAGACTGACAGGGGCCAGGACTGAAGCTTTCTTT CAIRLTGARTEAFF
TRBJ1-5 . 16 TRBV11-2 TRBD1 TGTGCCAGCAGCTTACACGGGGACAGAGCGAATCAGCCCCAGCATTTT CASSLHGDRANQPQHF
TRBJ1-5 . 11 TRBV19 . TGTGCCAGTAGTGGAGGCCAGCCCCAGCATTTT CASSGGQPQHF
TRBJ1-4 . 13 TRBV6-6 TRBD1 TGTGCCGGGGGACAGACAACTAATGAAAAACTGTTTTTT CAGGQTTNEKLFF
TRBJ1-2 . 15 TRBV4-1 TRBD1 TGCGCCAGCAGCCAAGACCAGGGGGTTCACTATGGCTACACCTTC CASSQDQGVHYGYTF
TRBJ1-1 . 13 TRBV28 TRBD1 TGTGCCAGCAGTTTAGGGGACAGGCCTGAAGCTTTCTTT CASSLGDRPEAFF
TRBJ1-1 . 11 TRBV10-3 . TGTGCCACCGGGGACAAGGGAAGAGCTTTCTTT CATGDKGRAFF
TRBJ1-5 . 15 TRBV6-5 . TGTGCCACCAACCCAGCCGGGGGGAGCAATCAGCCCCAGCATTTT CATNPAGGSNQPQHF
TRBJ1-6 few 12 TRBV7-8 . TGTGCCAGCAGCATTAATAATTCACCCCTCCACTTT CASSINNSPLHF
TRBJ1-3 . 18 TRBV19 . TGTGCCAGTAGTATAGGGGGGGACCGGGCCTTCTCTGGAAACACCATATATTTT CASSIGGDRAFSGNTIYF
TRBJ1-5 . 15 TRBV27 . TGTGCCAGCAATCGGGATTCTCGGAGCAATCAGCCCCAGCATTTT CASNRDSRSNQPQHF
TRBJ1-4 . 16 TRBV9 . TGTGCCAGCAGCGTATTAGGCGGGGCCCCGAATGAAAAACTGTTTTTT CASSVLGGAPNEKLFF
TRBJ2-2 . 16 TRBV28 TRBD2 TGTGCCAGCAGTTTAAGGACTAGCGGGGCCGGCGGGGAGCTGTTTTTT CASSLRTSGAGGELFF
TRBJ1-1 once 12 TRBV19 . TGTGCCAGTAGCGAAGGGGCAGGGGAAGCTTTCTTT CASSEGAGEAFF
TRBJ2-7 . 12 TRBV29-1 . TGCAGCGTGGGACACCTCTCCTACGAGCAGTACTTC CSVGHLSYEQYF
TRBJ2-7 . 15 TRBV5-1 . TGCGCCAGCAGCTTGGATGCGGGCAGATCCTACGAGCAGTACTTC CASSLDAGRSYEQYF
TRBJ1-6 once 11 TRBV7-9 TRBD1 TGTGCCAGCAGTTCCACAGGGGACCCCCACTTT CASSSTGDPHF
TRBJ2-3 . 15 TRBV7-9 . TGTGCCAGCAGCTTTTCGGGGGTGGGCACAGATACGCAGTATTTT CASSFSGVGTDTQYF
TRBJ1-4 . 13 TRBV6-5 . TGTGCCAGCAGTCGCGGTGTTAATGAAAAACTGTTTTTT CASSRGVNEKLFF
TRBJ1-6 . 15 TRBV7-9 . TGTGCCAGCAGCTTAATGGGAGACTCTAATTCACCCCTCCACTTT CASSLMGDSNSPLHF
TRBJ2-3 few 13 TRBV2 . TGTGCCAGCAGTGGAGGCACCACAGATACGCAGTATTTT CASSGGTTDTQYF
TRBJ1-5 . 15 TRBV5-1 TRBD1 TGCGCCAGCAGCTTGGCAGGGGGCGCGGATCAGCCCCAGCATTTT CASSLAGGADQPQHF
TRBJ1-5 . 14 TRBV2 . TGTGCCAGCGGGCAGGGCGATAGCAATCAGCCCCAGCATTTT CASGQGDSNQPQHF
TRBJ1-5 . 14 TRBV28 . TGTGCCAGCAGTTCCCCCCCGAGCAATCAGCCCCAGCATTTT CASSSPPSNQPQHF
TRBJ2-3 . 13 TRBV7-7 . TGTGCCAGCAGCTCCCGACTGCTGGATACGCAGTATTTT CASSSRLLDTQYF
TRBJ1-3 . 17 TRBV7-2 . TGTGCCAGCAGCTTATTGGGCGGGACGGCCTCTGGAAACACCATATATTTT CASSLLGGTASGNTIYF
TRBJ2-1 . 14 TRBV7-6 TRBD2 TGTGCCAGCAGGGGACTAGCGGGCTACAATGAGCAGTTCTTC CASRGLAGYNEQFF
TRBJ1-6 . 17 TRBV9 TRBD1 TGTGCCAGCAGCTCGTGGACAGGGGGCTCCTATAATTCACCCCTCCACTTT CASSSWTGGSYNSPLHF
TRBJ2-5 . 17 TRBV21-1 . TGTGCCAGCAGCAAGAACCCTAGACAGGGTGGGAAGGAGACCCAGTACTTC CASSKNPRQGGKETQYF
TRBJ2-7 many 14 TRBV6-5 . TGTGCCAGCAGTTCGACAGGAAACTCCTACGAGCAGTACTTC CASSSTGNSYEQYF
TRBJ1-4 . 15 TRBV18 TRBD1 TGTGCCAGCTCACCGGGACAGGGGACGGACGAAAAACTGTTTTTT CASSPGQGTDEKLFF
TRBJ1-3 . 15 TRBV3-1/TRBV3-2 TRBD1 TGTGCCAGCAGCCTACGGGACAGCCCTGGAAACACCATATATTTT CASSLRDSPGNTIYF
TRBJ1-2 . 17 TRBV4-1 . TGCGCCAGCAGCCAAGAAGAAGGGGGGACGGGAGGCTATGGCTACACCTTC CASSQEEGGTGGYGYTF
TRBJ1-3 . 17 TRBV19 TRBD1 TGTGCCAGTAGTTTACACCTACAGGGGGCTGGAGGAAACACCATATATTTT CASSLHLQGAGGNTIYF
TRBJ2-5 . 13 TRBV6-1 . TGTGCCAGCAGTGAACTAGAAGAAGAGACCCAGTACTTC CASSELEEETQYF
TRBJ2-7 . 16 TRBV5-1 . TGCGCCAGCAGCTTGGCTTTGGGCAGGGCCACCTACGAGCAGTACTTC CASSLALGRATYEQYF
TRBJ2-1 . 14 TRBV5-1 TRBD1 TGCGCCAGCAGCTGGGTAGGACAGGACAATGAGCAGTTCTTC CASSWVGQDNEQFF
TRBJ2-2 . 15 TRBV5-1 . TGCGCCAGCAGCCTTTCAACGGGTGGCACCGGGGAGCTGTTTTTT CASSLSTGGTGELFF
TRBJ2-4 . 15 TRBV27 . TGTGCCAGCAGTTTATCAGGGAACCGGGGGAGCATTCAGTACTTC CASSLSGNRGSIQYF
TRBJ2-3 . 15 TRBV19 TRBD2 TGTGCCAGTAGTCCCCTAGCGGGGGTCACAGATACGCAGTATTTT CASSPLAGVTDTQYF
TRBJ1-2 . 11 TRBV12-3/TRBV12-4 . TGTGCCAGCAGCCCCCAGGCCACCTACACCTTC CASSPQATYTF
TRBJ1-2 once 12 TRBV10-3 TRBD1 TGTGCCATCGCGGGACAGTCATATGGCTACACCTTC CAIAGQSYGYTF
TRBJ2-2 . 13 TRBV14 TRBD1 TGTGCCAGCAGCCCAGGGGGAACCGGGGAGCTGTTTTTT CASSPGGTGELFF
TRBJ1-2 . 14 TRBV29-1 . TGCAGCGCCCTACCTTTTCAGGCAAACTATGGCTACACCTTC CSALPFQANYGYTF
TRBJ2-2 . 14 TRBV7-3 TRBD1 TGTGCCAGCAGCCAGGGACAGGGGCTCGGGGAGCTGTTTTTT CASSQGQGLGELFF
TRBJ1-2 few 12 TRBV7-2 TRBD1 TGTGCCAGCAGCTCGCGCGGGACAGAATACACCTTC CASSSRGTEYTF